The rows below give T cell receptor beta chains drawn from one sample of a study of beta chain features in type 1 diabetes. The data were produced by immunoSEQ multiplex PCR, yet TCRdb's version contains in-frame clones alone and is incomplete. The sample holds 600,000 or so clones, 9.5% to 15% seen once. Source material: naive CD4+ T cells from blood. The receptors shown here come from a man aged 25-45 years with type 1 diabetes. CDR3s include the opening cysteine and the closing phenylalanine or tryptophan. Fields, in order: clone size, D gene, J gene, V gene, CDR3 DNA, CDR3 protein. D genes are given only for firm matches. Not all rows give a size; the values are once, few, many and, for expanded clones, a class.

abundance: NA; d_gene: NA; j_gene: TRBJ1-3; v_gene: TRBV5-1; CDR3nt: TGCGCCAGCAGCCCCGGGACGTACTCTGGAAACACCATATATTTT; CDR3aa: CASSPGTYSGNTIYF
abundance: NA; d_gene: TRBD1; j_gene: TRBJ2-7; v_gene: TRBV19; CDR3nt: TGTGCCAGTAGGCCGGGACAGGTGGGCGAGCAGTACTTC; CDR3aa: CASRPGQVGEQYF
abundance: few; d_gene: TRBD1; j_gene: TRBJ1-2; v_gene: TRBV7-3; CDR3nt: TGTGCCAGCAGCGGACAGGCGGGCTATGGCTACACCTTC; CDR3aa: CASSGQAGYGYTF
abundance: NA; d_gene: NA; j_gene: TRBJ2-7; v_gene: TRBV29-1; CDR3nt: TGCAGCTTTCGGGGCACGCAGGGTCTACCATACGAGCAGTACTTC; CDR3aa: CSFRGTQGLPYEQYF
abundance: NA; d_gene: TRBD1; j_gene: TRBJ2-2; v_gene: TRBV28; CDR3nt: TGTGCCAGCAGTCGCTTCGACAGGGCCACCGGGGAGCTGTTTTTT; CDR3aa: CASSRFDRATGELFF
abundance: NA; d_gene: NA; j_gene: TRBJ1-6; v_gene: TRBV28; CDR3nt: TGTGCCAGCTCCGGGGAGGGGGGATCACCCCTCCACTTT; CDR3aa: CASSGEGGSPLHF
abundance: NA; d_gene: TRBD1; j_gene: TRBJ1-5; v_gene: TRBV25-1; CDR3nt: TGTGCCAGCAGTTCCGGGACAGGGAATGCGCCCCAGCATTTT; CDR3aa: CASSSGTGNAPQHF
abundance: NA; d_gene: NA; j_gene: TRBJ1-2; v_gene: TRBV7-2; CDR3nt: TGTGCCAGCAGCTTAGCGCGTTCTGCTATTGGCTTC; CDR3aa: CASSLARSAIGF
abundance: few; d_gene: NA; j_gene: TRBJ2-3; v_gene: TRBV5-1; CDR3nt: TGCGCCAGCAGCTTGGACGGCAGTAGCGCAGATACGCAGTATTTT; CDR3aa: CASSLDGSSADTQYF
abundance: few; d_gene: NA; j_gene: TRBJ2-2; v_gene: TRBV7-2; CDR3nt: TGTGCCAGCAGCTTTTACACCGGGGAGCTGTTTTTT; CDR3aa: CASSFYTGELFF
abundance: NA; d_gene: NA; j_gene: TRBJ2-7; v_gene: TRBV12-2; CDR3nt: TGTGCAAGTCGCTTAGCGGGAGCGGTTTACGAGCAGTACTTC; CDR3aa: CASRLAGAVYEQYF
abundance: NA; d_gene: NA; j_gene: TRBJ1-5; v_gene: TRBV19; CDR3nt: TGTGCCAGTAGTATAGATCTATTGCGGTATCAGCCCCAGCATTTT; CDR3aa: CASSIDLLRYQPQHF
abundance: NA; d_gene: TRBD1; j_gene: TRBJ1-5; v_gene: TRBV23-1; CDR3nt: TGCGCCAGCAGTCGGTGGACAGGGGGCTGGAATCAGCCCCAGCATTTT; CDR3aa: CASSRWTGGWNQPQHF
abundance: few; d_gene: NA; j_gene: TRBJ1-1; v_gene: TRBV4-2; CDR3nt: TGTGCCAGCAGCCCGTCCCCCGACAGTTCCTTCAACACTGAAGCTTTCTTT; CDR3aa: CASSPSPDSSFNTEAFF
abundance: NA; d_gene: NA; j_gene: TRBJ2-1; v_gene: TRBV6-5; CDR3nt: TGTGCCAGCAACTTTCCAGGGGACAATGAGCAGTTCTTC; CDR3aa: CASNFPGDNEQFF
abundance: NA; d_gene: TRBD2; j_gene: TRBJ2-2; v_gene: TRBV2; CDR3nt: TGTGCCAGCAGTGAGGGGAGGGCAGTTACCGGGGAGCTGTTTTTT; CDR3aa: CASSEGRAVTGELFF
abundance: few; d_gene: NA; j_gene: TRBJ1-3; v_gene: TRBV29-1; CDR3nt: TGCAGCGTTGAGTCGGGGCGAGGTGAGATTTTT; CDR3aa: CSVESGRGEIF
abundance: few; d_gene: NA; j_gene: TRBJ1-2; v_gene: TRBV7-2; CDR3nt: TGTGCCAGCAGCCGGACAGAGAGTAACTATGGCTACACCTTC; CDR3aa: CASSRTESNYGYTF
abundance: few; d_gene: NA; j_gene: TRBJ2-7; v_gene: TRBV7-2; CDR3nt: TGTGCCAGCAGCTTTGCGCAGGGCTCCTACGAGCAGTACTTC; CDR3aa: CASSFAQGSYEQYF
abundance: few; d_gene: NA; j_gene: TRBJ1-5; v_gene: TRBV18; CDR3nt: TGTGCCAGCTCACCAAACGGGGGGGATCAGCCCCAGCATTTT; CDR3aa: CASSPNGGDQPQHF
abundance: few; d_gene: NA; j_gene: TRBJ1-1; v_gene: TRBV11-1; CDR3nt: TGTGCCAGCAGCTTCGACACTGGGGGCACTGAAGCTTTCTTT; CDR3aa: CASSFDTGGTEAFF
abundance: few; d_gene: NA; j_gene: TRBJ1-2; v_gene: TRBV4-2; CDR3nt: TGTGCCAGCAGCCAAGATGGCAGGGTTGGCTATGGCTACACCTTC; CDR3aa: CASSQDGRVGYGYTF
abundance: few; d_gene: NA; j_gene: TRBJ2-2; v_gene: TRBV7-2; CDR3nt: TGTGCCAGCAGCTTAAACAGCAACACCGGGGAGCTGTTTTTT; CDR3aa: CASSLNSNTGELFF
abundance: NA; d_gene: TRBD1; j_gene: TRBJ2-1; v_gene: TRBV23-1; CDR3nt: TGCGCCTCCTCCGGGGGACAGGACAACAATGAGCAGTTCTTC; CDR3aa: CASSGGQDNNEQFF
abundance: few; d_gene: NA; j_gene: TRBJ2-1; v_gene: TRBV11-2; CDR3nt: TGTGCCAGCAGCTTAGTGGGGGTCCCGCAGTTCTTC; CDR3aa: CASSLVGVPQFF
abundance: NA; d_gene: NA; j_gene: TRBJ1-4; v_gene: TRBV7-9; CDR3nt: TGTGCCAGCCGAAGGGTGGGCAATGAAAAACTGTTTTTT; CDR3aa: CASRRVGNEKLFF
abundance: few; d_gene: TRBD1; j_gene: TRBJ1-1; v_gene: TRBV4-3; CDR3nt: TGCGCCAGCAGCCAAGGAGGGGTAGGACAGGATTCAGCAGCTTTCTTT; CDR3aa: CASSQGGVGQDSAAFF
abundance: few; d_gene: NA; j_gene: TRBJ1-2; v_gene: TRBV5-1; CDR3nt: TGCGCCAGCAGCTTGGACGGCAGGGCAAACTATGGCTACACCTTC; CDR3aa: CASSLDGRANYGYTF
abundance: NA; d_gene: NA; j_gene: TRBJ1-3; v_gene: TRBV6-5; CDR3nt: TGTGCCAGCAGCCGGGGAGTTGGAAACACCATATATTTT; CDR3aa: CASSRGVGNTIYF
abundance: NA; d_gene: NA; j_gene: TRBJ1-2; v_gene: TRBV16; CDR3nt: TGTGCCAGCAGCCATGGATATGGCTACACCTTC; CDR3aa: CASSHGYGYTF
abundance: few; d_gene: NA; j_gene: TRBJ2-1; v_gene: TRBV19; CDR3nt: TGTGCCAGTAGTATAGAACCCAGGGGACATGAGCAGTTCTTC; CDR3aa: CASSIEPRGHEQFF
abundance: NA; d_gene: NA; j_gene: TRBJ1-5; v_gene: TRBV10-3; CDR3nt: TGTGCCTCGATGAGGGACACTAATCAGCCCCAGCATTTT; CDR3aa: CASMRDTNQPQHF
abundance: few; d_gene: TRBD1; j_gene: TRBJ2-4; v_gene: TRBV7-2; CDR3nt: TGTGCCAGCAGCTTGGGACAGGAAAACATTCAGTACTTC; CDR3aa: CASSLGQENIQYF
abundance: NA; d_gene: NA; j_gene: TRBJ1-2; v_gene: TRBV27; CDR3nt: TGTGCCAGCAGTTCAACGGACAGCTATGGCTACACCTTC; CDR3aa: CASSSTDSYGYTF
abundance: NA; d_gene: NA; j_gene: TRBJ2-7; v_gene: TRBV11-2; CDR3nt: TGTGCCAGCAGCTGGCGGGGTAGCGTGCAGTACTTC; CDR3aa: CASSWRGSVQYF
abundance: NA; d_gene: NA; j_gene: TRBJ2-7; v_gene: TRBV25-1; CDR3nt: TGTGCCAGCAGACCACCGGGACGGGGCTACGAGCAGTACTTC; CDR3aa: CASRPPGRGYEQYF
abundance: few; d_gene: NA; j_gene: TRBJ2-2; v_gene: TRBV28; CDR3nt: TGTGCCAGCGGCTACAGGGCCGGGGAGCTGTTTTTT; CDR3aa: CASGYRAGELFF
abundance: NA; d_gene: NA; j_gene: TRBJ1-2; v_gene: TRBV7-2; CDR3nt: TGTGCCAGCAGCTTCTCTCAGACCTCGGACTATGGCTACACCTTC; CDR3aa: CASSFSQTSDYGYTF